What follows describes a single T cell receptor beta chain. Its matching antigen is unknown. The investigators amplified TCR beta CDR3 regions from RNA transcripts. The HTBI primer set was used in a first-round RT-PCR of the TCR CDR3. One entry per CDR3 protein, called by TCRdb with MiXCR from the multiplex PCR reads. This repertoire shows 250,000 to 400,000 distinct CDR3 sequences, approximately 13% found once; its top ten account for 34%. The CDR3 is made up of 16 amino acids. In germline, CDR1 is LNHDA, CDR2 SQIVND (reference sequence). Trimming pared 9 bases from V and 0 bases from J, leaving 20 bases between. The data are from a study of T cells in Graves' hyperthyroidism and ophthalmopathy. Points from the study as a whole: Most thyroid clonotypes that were expanded above 0.001 also turned up in blood.

The receptor's source is a woman in her forties with Graves' ophthalmopathy. Sequencing was performed on blood. The chain recombines TRBV19 with TRBJ1-2; TRBD1 might be the D (6 bases). For the CDR3, the DNA is TGTGCCAGCTTCATGAGGACAGCCGACACTAACTATGGCTACACCTTC. Its protein is CASFMRTADTNYGYTF. The whole variable domain, filled in from reference TRBV19 and TRBJ1-2, reads DGGITQSPKYLFRKEGQNVTLSCEQNLNHDAMYWYRQDPGQGLRLIYYSQIVNDFQKGDIAEGYSVSREKKESFPLTVTSAQKNPTAFYLCASFMRTADTNYGYTFGSGTRLTVV.